The 25 T cell receptor beta chains presented below share a single source sample, sequenced in a study of blood T cell repertoires in COVID-19. Libraries were prepared by immunoSEQ multiplex PCR; TCRdb keeps only in-frame clonotypes and omits some of them. The sample consists of about 73,000 clones, roughly 89% of them appearing once. Source material: peripheral blood. These receptors all come from a man of 80 years or more with acute or convalescent COVID-19.

This sequence joins TRBV7-8 and TRBJ1-1; D perhaps matches TRBD1 (5 bases). Trimming stripped 2 bases from V and 0 bases from J, with 25 bases between. Looked up from germline, CDR1 is SGHVS and CDR2 is FQNEAQ. This CDR3 is built from 20 residues. CDR3 region: CASSLRVLDGGIAMNTEAFF. DNA for the CDR3: TGTGCCAGCAGCTTAAGGGTGTTGGACGGGGGGATTGCAATGAACACTGAAGCTTTCTTT.

The CDR3 sequence is CGGEVNTEAFF. The CDR3 DNA reads as TGCGGGGGGGAGGTGAACACTGAAGCTTTCTTT. The rearrangement uses TRBV29-1 and TRBJ1-1, with D perhaps matching TRBD1 (5 bases). The CDR3 runs to 11 residues. Per germline, CDR1 SQVTM and CDR2 ANQGSEA.

The chain combines TRBV24-1 with TRBJ1-3; 9 bases are shared with TRBD1. This CDR3 has 17 amino acids. Germline assignment: CDR1 KGHDR and CDR2 SFDVKD. Trimming at V came to 5 bases and at J to 4 bases, leaving 11 bases not matched to a gene. CDR3 protein: CATSVHRDRVNGNTIYF. CDR3 nucleotide sequence: TGTGCCACCAGTGTCCACCGGGACAGGGTTAACGGAAACACCATATATTTT.

V gene TRBV19 combines with J gene TRBJ1-4, with 7 bases that match TRBD1. The trim removed 5 bases at V and 5 bases at J, leaving 8 bases unmatched. Germline lookup yields CDR1 LNHDA and CDR2 SQIVND (reference sequence). The CDR3 is 15 amino acids. The DNA of the CDR3 is TGTGCCAGTAGTGGGCTGACAGGGAGAAATGAAAAACTGTTTTTT. Encoded protein: CASSGLTGRNEKLFF.

The chain recombines TRBV7-3 with TRBJ2-3, with D perhaps matching TRBD2 (6 bases). The CDR3 extends over 14 amino acids. CDR1 is SGHTA and CDR2 is FQGTGA in the germline V gene. The V gene lost 5 bases and the J gene lost 3 bases, with 12 bases spanning the gap. The CDR3 region is CASSAGGPTDTQYF. CDR3 bases: TGTGCCAGCAGCGCCGGAGGGCCGACAGATACGCAGTATTTT.

This chain uses TRBV30 with TRBJ1-1, with a weak D call TRBD1 (5 bases). Germline lookup yields CDR1 GTSNPN and CDR2 SVGIG (reference sequence). This CDR3 contains 13 residues. The V gene lost 2 bases and the J gene lost 4 bases, with 11 bases spanning the gap. In DNA, the CDR3 is TGTGCCTGGAGTCGAGGAGGGACCACTGAAGCTTTCTTT. Its translation is CAWSRGGTTEAFF. Combining the CDR3 with reference TRBV30 and TRBJ1-1 gives the whole variable domain SQTIHQWPATLVQPVGSPLSLECTVEGTSNPNLYWYRQAAGRGLQLLFYSVGIGQISSEVPQNLSASRPQDRQFILSSKKLLLSDSGFYLCAWSRGGTTEAFFGQGTRLTVV.

This clone was counted a single time. V gene TRBV15 combines with J gene TRBJ1-4; 8 nucleotides agree with TRBD1. Looked up from germline, CDR1 is LNHNV and CDR2 is YYDKDF (reference sequence). V shed 3 bases, J shed 4 bases, and the junction held 7 bases outside the gene matches. The CDR3 runs 16 residues. This CDR3 is CATSSSGGAVNEKLFF. The CDR3 DNA is TGTGCCACCAGCAGCTCAGGGGGCGCCGTTAATGAAAAACTGTTTTTT.

As concerns this clone: One end of the junction fails to match germline, which may point to a read error. The gene calls are TRBV7-7 and TRBJ2-6; D is perhaps TRBD2 (6 bases). This CDR3 is built from 17 residues. From germline, CDR1 is SSHAT and CDR2 FNYEAQ (reference sequence). This chain's CDR3 is CASSHTGVGTGANVLTF. In nucleotides, the CDR3 is TGTGCTAGCAGCCATACGGGGGTAGGGACTGGGGCCAACGTCCTGACTTTC.

The chain is built from TRBV19 and TRBJ1-1; D perhaps matches TRBD1 (5 bases). The CDR3 contains 12 residues. V was cut by 6 bases and J by 5 bases, with 10 bases left in between. Germline CDR1 and CDR2: LNHDA and SQIVND (reference sequence). The CDR3 nucleotides read TGTGCCAGTAGCCAGGGAGGAACTGAAGCTTTCTTT. Translating it yields CASSQGGTEAFF. Using reference TRBV19 and TRBJ1-1 for the parts outside the CDR3, the full variable domain is DGGITQSPKYLFRKEGQNVTLSCEQNLNHDAMYWYRQDPGQGLRLIYYSQIVNDFQKGDIAEGYSVSREKKESFPLTVTSAQKNPTAFYLCASSQGGTEAFFGQGTRLTVV.

The J gene is TRBJ2-5, the V gene TRBV6-6; tentatively, D is TRBD2 (5 bases). This CDR3 spans 14 amino acids. The V gene's germline CDR1 is MNHNY and CDR2 SVGAGI (reference sequence). V lost 0 bases and J lost 3, with 8 bases in between. DNA for the CDR3: TGTGCCAGCAGTTACTCGAGGGCAGAAGAGACCCAGTACTTC. Protein: CASSYSRAEETQYF.

There are a few counts of this clone. The chain joins TRBV6-1 to TRBJ2-2; TRBD1 agrees at 12 bases. This CDR3 spans 18 amino acids. Germline V CDR1 and CDR2: MNHNS, SASEGT. V was pared by 3 bases and J by 8 bases, with 13 bases of the junction left unmatched. Written as DNA, the CDR3 is TGTGCCAGCAGTGATGGGACAGGGGGCTGGAAACCAGTAGGGGAGCTGTTTTTT. This codes for CASSDGTGGWKPVGELFF.

The chain uses TRBV5-8 and TRBJ2-1, with 11 positions matching TRBD1. CDR3 length: 15 amino acids. Per the germline V gene, CDR1 is SGHTS and CDR2 is YDEGEE. J lost 6 bases, V lost 5 bases, and 7 bases had no gene match. CDR3 nucleotides: TGTGCCAGCAGAAAGGGACAGGGGGTAATCAATGAGCAGTTCTTC. Its protein product is CASRKGQGVINEQFF. The variable domain in full, with the rest retrieved from reference TRBV5-8 and TRBJ2-1, is EAGVTQSPTHLIKTRGQQATLRCSPISGHTSVYWYQQALGLGLQFLLWYDEGEERNRGNFPPRFSGRQFPNYSSELNVNALELEDSALYLCASRKGQGVINEQFFGPGTRLTVL.

CDR3 amino acids: CASSLDGRETQYF. The DNA of the CDR3 is TGTGCCAGCAGCTTAGACGGGAGAGAGACCCAGTACTTC. V and J are TRBV7-9 and TRBJ2-5; D perhaps matches TRBD2 (6 bases). Germline assignment: CDR1 SEHNR and CDR2 FQNEAQ (reference sequence). With 1 base removed from V and 4 bases from J, the gap between germline ends came to 7 bases. The CDR3 is 13 residues long.

The rearrangement joins TRBV2 to TRBJ2-3, with TRBD1 matching 10 bases. Germline CDR1 SNHLY, CDR2 FYNNEI. The V and J ends lost 5 bases and 7 bases, in that order; junction bases with no gene match: 9. The CDR3 contains 15 residues. The CDR3 coding sequence is TGTGCCAGCAGTCTTAGGACAGGGGGAACAAATACGCAGTATTTT. As protein: CASSLRTGGTNTQYF.

The V and J genes are TRBV4-1 and TRBJ2-2; the match to TRBD1 covers 10 bases. The length of the CDR3 is 15 residues. The junction had 5 bases not matched to a gene; V was cut back by 4 bases and J by 6 bases. Per the germline V gene, CDR1 is MGHRA and CDR2 is YSYEKL. The CDR3 here is CASSRPDRGAGELFF. The CDR3 DNA is TGCGCCAGCAGCCGCCCGGACAGGGGGGCCGGGGAGCTGTTTTTT.

This chain connects TRBV21-1 to TRBJ2-3; the DNA was not used to check the table's D call, TRBD2. TRBV21-1 is recorded as a pseudogene. The CDR3 contains 16 residues. The chain's CDR3 is CASSKQRADYTDTQYF. CDR3 bases: TGTGCCAGCAGCAAACAGCGAGCGGACTACACAGATACGCAGTATTTT.

This chain links TRBV7-6 with TRBJ2-2; D might be TRBD1 (5 bases). CDR3 length equals 15 residues. CDR1 and CDR2 (germline): SGHVS, FNYEAQ. V was cut by 0 bases and J by 4 bases, with 9 bases left in between. The CDR3 sequence: CASSLAGQSTGELFF. In nucleotides, the CDR3 is TGTGCCAGCAGCTTAGCGGGGCAGAGCACCGGGGAGCTGTTTTTT.

The chain has TRBV5-1 and TRBJ2-2, with D perhaps TRBD2 (5 bases). CDR1 SGHRS and CDR2 YFSETQ come from the germline V gene. Trimming shortened V by 6 bases and J by 1 base, and 10 bases separated the two germline ends. CDR3 length: 14 amino acids. The CDR3 coding sequence is TGCGCCAGCACGCCTCGGGGGAACACCGGGGAGCTGTTTTTT. Residues: CASTPRGNTGELFF.

CDR3 DNA: TGTGCCAGCTCACCAGGACAGGGAGGTACTCAGCCCCAGCATTTT. Amino acid sequence: CASSPGQGGTQPQHF. This chain joins TRBV18 and TRBJ1-5; TRBD1 aligns across 8 bases. V gave up 2 bases and J gave up 6 bases; unmatched junction bases: 6. This CDR3 has 15 amino acids. Germline assignment: CDR1 KGHSH and CDR2 LQKENI.

This chain uses TRBV5-1 with TRBJ2-5; TRBD1 matches 7 bases. After removal of 1 base from V and 5 bases from J, the junction contained 8 bases not matched to a gene. This CDR3 contains 15 residues. Per germline, CDR1 SGHRS and CDR2 YFSETQ. In DNA form, the CDR3 reads TGCGCCAGCAGCTTGAGGTCACAGGGGCCGGAGACCCAGTACTTC. Its translation: CASSLRSQGPETQYF. Together with reference TRBV5-1 and TRBJ2-5, the CDR3 gives the full variable domain: KAGVTQTPRYLIKTRGQQVTLSCSPISGHRSVSWYQQTPGQGLQFLFEYFSETQRNKGNFPGRFSGRQFSNSRSEMNVSTLELGDSALYLCASSLRSQGPETQYFGPGTRLLVL.

The gene calls are TRBV15 and TRBJ2-1; 7 bases fit TRBD1. The junction had 11 bases not matched to a gene; V was cut back by 5 bases and J by 10 bases. This CDR3 comprises 14 residues. Germline V gene sequence: CDR1 LNHNV, CDR2 YYDKDF (reference sequence). DNA for the CDR3: TGTGCCACCAGCCGGGACAGAGCTTTTTTCGAGCAGTTCTTC. Residues: CATSRDRAFFEQFF.

The chain employs TRBV28 and TRBJ1-2; 9 nucleotides align to TRBD1. Germline assignment: CDR1 MDHEN and CDR2 SYDVKM. V dropped 3 bases and J dropped 6; count of bases not matched to a gene: 2. The CDR3 spans 13 residues. The CDR3 here is CASSLGQGDGYTF. The CDR3 DNA sequence: TGTGCCAGCAGTTTGGGACAGGGAGATGGCTACACCTTC.

The V call is TRBV2, the J call TRBJ1-1, with D possibly being TRBD1 (5 bases). The CDR3 consists of 14 residues. V was pared by 3 bases and J by 5 bases, with 13 bases between. CDR1 is SNHLY and CDR2 is FYNNEI in the germline V gene. The DNA for the CDR3 is TGTGCCAGCAGTGACAGGTTTCAGGGTACTGAAGCTTTCTTT. This encodes CASSDRFQGTEAFF.

The CDR3 DNA reads as TGTGCCAGCAGCTTGGTAACTACCCAGACTTGGGGCTACACCTTC. Encoded protein: CASSLVTTQTWGYTF. The chain joins TRBV5-6 to TRBJ1-2, with D uncertain. Germline V gene lookup returns CDR1 SGHDT and CDR2 YYEEEE. V shed 0 bases and J shed 8 bases, with 17 bases lying between them. This CDR3 region has 15 residues.

The chain carries TRBV11-2 and TRBJ1-1; 8 positions match TRBD1. Germline loops: CDR1 SGHAT, CDR2 FQNNGV. The CDR3 totals 15 residues. With 4 bases clipped from V and 4 bases from J, the junction kept 8 bases outside the gene matches. CDR3 DNA sequence: TGTGCCAGCAGCTACGGACAGGGAGGGCGCACTGAAGCTTTCTTT. Protein sequence: CASSYGQGGRTEAFF. The variable domain in full, completed from reference TRBV11-2 and TRBJ1-1, reads EAGVAQSPRYKIIEKRQSVAFWCNPISGHATLYWYQQILGQGPKLLIQFQNNGVVDDSQLPKDRFSAERLKGVDSTLKIQPAKLEDSAVYLCASSYGQGGRTEAFFGQGTRLTVV.